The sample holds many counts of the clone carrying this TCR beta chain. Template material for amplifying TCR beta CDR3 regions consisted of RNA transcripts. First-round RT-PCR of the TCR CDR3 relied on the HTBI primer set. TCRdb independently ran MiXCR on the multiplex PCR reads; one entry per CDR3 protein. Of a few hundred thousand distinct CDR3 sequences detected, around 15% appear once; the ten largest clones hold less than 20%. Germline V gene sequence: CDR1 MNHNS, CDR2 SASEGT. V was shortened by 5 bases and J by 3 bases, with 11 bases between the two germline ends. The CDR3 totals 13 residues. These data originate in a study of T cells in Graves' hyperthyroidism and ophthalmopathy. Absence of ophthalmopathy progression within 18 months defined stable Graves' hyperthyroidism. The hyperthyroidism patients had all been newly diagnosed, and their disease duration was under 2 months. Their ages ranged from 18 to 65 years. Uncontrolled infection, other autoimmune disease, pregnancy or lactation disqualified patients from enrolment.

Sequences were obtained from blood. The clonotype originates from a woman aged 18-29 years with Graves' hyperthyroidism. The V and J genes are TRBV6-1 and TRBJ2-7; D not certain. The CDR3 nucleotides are TGTGCCAGCAGTCCCGACAAGGGCTACGAGCAGTACTTC. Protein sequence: CASSPDKGYEQYF.